These 32 T cell receptor beta chains were sequenced from one sample in a study of T cells after yellow fever vaccination. TCRdb reprocessed the 5' RACE reads with MiXCR, giving one entry per CDR3 protein. Of about 630,000 distinct CDR3 sequences listed, 12% were seen once; the top ten hold more than 12%. Here the sequenced sample was PBMCs, taken on the day of the yellow fever booster vaccination. The receptor set was obtained from a man younger than 40 who received the YFV17D yellow fever vaccine.

V is TRBV7-2 and J is TRBJ2-7; 9 nucleotides agree with TRBD1. CDR1 SGHTA and CDR2 FQGNSA come from the germline V gene. This CDR3 is 15 amino acids long. V lost 4 bases and J lost 4; bases outside the gene matches: 8. CDR3 sequence (DNA): TGTGCCAGCAGCTCTCCCGGGACAGGGCGATACGAGCAGTACTTC. The encoded protein is CASSSPGTGRYEQYF.

In this sample, this clonotype turned up many times. This rearrangement joins TRBV12-3 or TRBV12-4 to TRBJ1-5; tentative D call: TRBD1 (6 bases). The CDR3 runs 16 residues. The germline V and J ends were trimmed by 5 bases and 4 bases, with 18 bases remaining between them. The CDR3 sequence is CASSPRGGDRNQPQHF. CDR3 in DNA: TGTGCCAGCAGTCCCCGAGGGGGGGATAGGAATCAGCCCCAGCATTTT.

This rearrangement joins TRBV3-1 to TRBJ2-2, with D uncertain. Germline V gives CDR1 LGHDT, CDR2 YNNKEL (reference sequence). Trimming cost V 1 base and J 6 bases, with 6 bases left between them. CDR3 length: 13 amino acids. CDR3 nucleotide sequence: TGTGCCAGCAGCCAAGCCGAAGCCGGGGAGCTGTTTTTT. Translation gives CASSQAEAGELFF.

The chain has TRBV7-6 and TRBJ2-1, with TRBD2 matching 8 bases. This CDR3 has 16 amino acids. The junction had 6 bases not matched to a gene; V was cut back by 5 bases and J by 0 bases. Germline V lookup: CDR1 SGHVS, CDR2 FNYEAQ. This CDR3 reads CASSTRAGASYNEQFF. In DNA form, the CDR3 reads TGTGCCAGCAGCACCCGAGCGGGAGCCTCCTACAATGAGCAGTTCTTC.

This clonotype was seen more than once but under ten times. V gene TRBV20-1 combines with J gene TRBJ1-1; TRBD1 matches 9 bases. The CDR3 covers 14 residues. V was pared by 4 bases and J by 4 bases, with 7 bases of the junction left unmatched. Germline values: CDR1 DFQATT, CDR2 SNEGSKA (reference sequence). The DNA for the CDR3 is TGCAGTGCTACCAACAGGGGGCTCAGCACTGAAGCTTTCTTT. It is translated as CSATNRGLSTEAFF.

This clonotype was counted between two and nine times. This chain uses TRBV4-3 with TRBJ2-3; unclear D gene. The V and J ends lost 2 bases and 2 bases respectively, with 8 bases between them. Germline V gives CDR1 LGHNA, CDR2 YSLEER. The CDR3 consists of 14 residues. In nucleotides, the CDR3 is TGCGCCAGCAGCCAACGTGCGATCACAGATACGCAGTATTTT. This gives the protein CASSQRAITDTQYF.

This clonotype was observed a handful of times. The rearrangement uses TRBV11-1 and TRBJ2-7; the match to TRBD2 covers 10 bases. With V trimmed by 5 bases and J by 4 bases, 20 bases remained unmatched. From germline, CDR1 is SGHAT and CDR2 FQDESV (reference sequence). The CDR3 sequence is 19 residues long. The CDR3, as DNA: TGTGCCAGCAGCGTTTCCGGGACTAGCGTACCTAAGCTGGTTTACGAGCAGTACTTC. Amino acid sequence: CASSVSGTSVPKLVYEQYF.

The chain uses TRBV3-1 and TRBJ2-7; tentatively, D is TRBD2 (6 bases). V shed 10 bases and J shed 4 bases, with 23 bases lying between them. Germline assignment: CDR1 LGHDT and CDR2 YNNKEL (reference sequence). The CDR3 extends over 15 amino acids. CDR3 sequence reads: CATSQTRDFRYEQYF. In DNA form, the CDR3 reads TGTGCCACCTCCCAAACCCGGGACTTCCGATACGAGCAGTACTTC.

About this clonotype itself: One base away lies a much larger clone, so this may be a sequencing read error. The V gene is TRBV21-1, the J gene TRBJ2-7; the table's D call of TRBD1 was not tested on the DNA. TRBV21-1 is a documented pseudogene. CDR3 size: 15 residues. The CDR3 nucleotides are TGTGCCGGCCCCCGGTACAGTCAGACGGACTACGAGCAGTACTTC. Encoded protein: CAGPRYSQTDYEQYF.

This clonotype was recorded a few times. The chain recombines TRBV11-2 with TRBJ2-7; no definite D call. The CDR3 has 16 residues. The germline V gene has CDR1 SGHAT and CDR2 FQNNGV. V was pared by 0 bases and J by 0 bases, with 12 bases between. DNA of the CDR3: TGTGCCAGCAGCTTAGATCAAGGAACTCCCTCCTACGAGCAGTACTTC. Its protein is CASSLDQGTPSYEQYF.

This clonotype was seen a few times. The V call is TRBV7-3, the J call TRBJ2-1; TRBD1 aligns across 7 bases. This CDR3 contains 19 residues. Germline CDR1 SGHTA, CDR2 FQGTGA. J lost 0 bases, V lost 3 bases, and 14 bases had no gene match. The CDR3 nucleotides read TGTGCCAGCAGCTTGAGTCGAGGGGGCGGGTCGAACTCCTACAATGAGCAGTTCTTC. Amino acid sequence: CASSLSRGGGSNSYNEQFF.

CDR3 DNA: TGCAGTGCCGAACCTAGCGGCAGCTCCTACAATGAGCAGTTCTTC. Translating it yields CSAEPSGSSYNEQFF. The chain joins TRBV20-1 to TRBJ2-1; 7 nucleotides line up with TRBD2. This CDR3 is 15 amino acids long. J gave up 0 bases and V 6 bases, and 8 bases lay outside the gene matches. Germline CDR1 and CDR2: DFQATT and SNEGSKA (reference sequence).

The V and J genes are TRBV7-2 and TRBJ1-5; 7 positions match TRBD1. The J segment lost 4 bases and the V segment lost 7 bases, leaving 10 bases of the junction unmatched. The CDR3 covers 15 residues. The germline V gene encodes CDR1 SGHTA and CDR2 FQGNSA. CDR3 sequence: CASTIEGGRNQPQHF. In nucleotides, the CDR3 is TGTGCCAGCACCATCGAAGGGGGCAGGAATCAGCCCCAGCATTTT.

J is TRBJ2-1 and V is TRBV4-3; 8 bases are a match to TRBD2. The CDR3 length is 17 residues. Germline CDR1 and CDR2: LGHNA and YSLEER. The junction had 11 bases not matched to a gene; V was cut back by 0 bases and J by 7 bases. The CDR3 region has the DNA TGCGCCAGCAGCCAAGAGCTTTCGGCGGGAGGAAGGAATGAGCAGTTCTTC. Its translation is CASSQELSAGGRNEQFF.

V usage is TRBV7-6 and J usage is TRBJ2-1, with 7 positions matching TRBD2. V was pared by 4 bases and J by 8 bases, with 11 bases of the junction left unmatched. CDR1 and CDR2 from the germline V gene are SGHVS and FNYEAQ. The CDR3 is 15 amino acids. The CDR3 DNA reads as TGTGCCAGCAGCTCGGGGTTTGGTACTAGCGATGAGCAGTTCTTC. This translates into CASSSGFGTSDEQFF.

The chain carries TRBV6-2 or TRBV6-3 and TRBJ1-3; D is unclear. V was clipped by 2 bases and J by 1 base, with 12 bases between them. Germline V gives CDR1 MNHEY, CDR2 SVGEGT. This CDR3 region has 16 residues. This CDR3 is CASSYQDPPSGNTIYF. The CDR3 bases are TGTGCCAGCAGTTACCAGGATCCGCCTTCTGGAAACACCATATATTTT.

This rearrangement joins TRBV20-1 to TRBJ1-2; D might be TRBD1 (5 bases). V lost 6 bases and J lost 6, with 17 bases in between. Germline V CDR1 and CDR2: DFQATT, SNEGSKA (reference sequence). The CDR3 contains 13 residues. CDR3 coding DNA: TGCAGTGCCACTGGCGGGGGACTGGATGGCTACACCTTC. Its translation is CSATGGGLDGYTF.

The V gene is TRBV5-1, the J gene TRBJ1-2, with a tentative D call TRBD1 (6 bases). Germline CDR1 and CDR2: SGHRS and YFSETQ. CDR3 length: 14 residues. Trimming left V 5 bases short and J 2 bases short, with 13 bases between. CDR3 amino acids: CASSPKDRNYGYTF. The CDR3 coding sequence is TGCGCCAGCAGTCCTAAGGACAGAAACTATGGCTACACCTTC.

At least ten counts were recorded for this clonotype. The CDR3: CASSSAGLSSYEQYF. The CDR3 coding sequence is TGTGCCAGCAGTTCGGCTGGCCTCAGCTCCTACGAGCAGTACTTC. The rearrangement links TRBV6-2 or TRBV6-3 to TRBJ2-7; D gene unclear. V gave up 4 bases and J gave up 0 bases, with 13 bases separating them. In germline, CDR1 is MNHEY, CDR2 SVGEGT. This CDR3 has 15 residues.

The chain has TRBV5-5 and TRBJ1-1; weak D call: TRBD1 (5 bases). The CDR3 extends over 13 amino acids. The V gene lost 3 bases and the J gene lost 1 base, with 7 bases spanning the gap. Germline CDR1 is SGHKS and CDR2 is YYEKEE (reference sequence). CDR3 sequence: CASSSGTNTEAFF. The CDR3 DNA is TGTGCCAGCAGCTCAGGGACGAACACTGAAGCTTTCTTT.

The chain carries TRBV20-1 and TRBJ2-5, with D possibly matching TRBD2 (5 bases). V lost 5 bases to trimming and J lost 5 bases, with 15 bases between them. CDR3 length: 13 amino acids. In germline, CDR1 is DFQATT, CDR2 SNEGSKA (reference sequence). CDR3 protein: CSAERRPLETQYF. CDR3 nucleotides: TGCAGTGCTGAGCGGCGGCCTTTGGAGACCCAGTACTTC.

This clonotype showed up just a few times. J is TRBJ2-1 and V is TRBV20-1; 9 positions match TRBD1. The trim removed 1 base at V and 2 bases at J, leaving 3 bases unmatched. Germline-derived CDR1 and CDR2 are DFQATT and SNEGSKA (reference sequence). The CDR3 covers 15 residues. CDR3 region: CSARVGTGTYNEQFF. In DNA, the CDR3 is TGCAGTGCTAGAGTCGGGACAGGGACCTACAATGAGCAGTTCTTC.

This rearrangement joins TRBV27 to TRBJ2-7; D unclear. Trimming cost V 8 bases and J 4 bases, with 6 bases left between them. Germline lookup yields CDR1 MNHEY and CDR2 SMNVEV (reference sequence). The CDR3 spans 10 residues. As DNA, the CDR3 is TGTGCCAGCTATCATTACGAGCAGTACTTC. Its protein product is CASYHYEQYF.

The rearrangement links TRBV20-1 to TRBJ1-2; TRBD1 matches at 7 bases. The CDR3 length is 15 residues. Germline loops: CDR1 DFQATT, CDR2 SNEGSKA (reference sequence). V trimming: 0 bases; J trimming: 4 bases; junction bases outside the gene matches: 8. Here the CDR3 DNA reads TGCAGTGCTAGAGACCGACAGGGCGGTGGCTATGGCTACACCTTC. Amino acid sequence: CSARDRQGGGYGYTF.

This sequence joins TRBV30 and TRBJ1-2; TRBD1 matches at 11 bases. Trimming removed 2 bases from V and 5 bases from J; junction bases left unmatched: 7. The CDR3 covers 15 residues. Germline CDR1 GTSNPN, CDR2 SVGIG (reference sequence). CDR3 amino acids: CAWSRGGQGAYGYTF. The CDR3, as DNA: TGTGCCTGGAGTAGGGGCGGACAGGGGGCGTATGGCTACACCTTC.

This clonotype was seen more than once but under ten times. The chain employs TRBV20-1 and TRBJ2-1, with TRBD2 as a possible D gene (5 bases). The germline V gene encodes CDR1 DFQATT and CDR2 SNEGSKA (reference sequence). Deletions cut 6 bases from V and 8 bases from J, with 20 bases between. CDR3 length: 14 amino acids. Here the CDR3 DNA reads TGCAGTGCCCCGGACCCGACGGGGATGGATGAGCAGTTCTTC. As protein: CSAPDPTGMDEQFF.

In this sample, this clonotype turned up many times. The chain employs TRBV25-1 and TRBJ2-7; maybe TRBD2 (5 bases). Germline assignment: CDR1 MGHDK and CDR2 SYGVNS. This CDR3 spans 18 amino acids. Trimming shortened V by 4 bases and J by 2 bases, and 24 bases separated the two germline ends. Here the CDR3 reads CASSGPSRRGGSPYEQYF. The CDR3 nucleotides read TGTGCCAGCAGTGGCCCCTCCCGTCGTGGCGGGTCCCCCTACGAGCAGTACTTC.

The table lists this clonotype with many counts. J is TRBJ2-7 and V is TRBV25-1, with 9 bases matching TRBD1. In germline, CDR1 is MGHDK, CDR2 SYGVNS. This CDR3 contains 13 residues. V dropped 4 bases and J dropped 4; count of bases not matched to a gene: 2. In DNA, the CDR3 is TGTGCCAGCAGTGGACAGGGGGTATACGAGCAGTACTTC. It codes for CASSGQGVYEQYF.

The chain links TRBV12-2 to TRBJ2-7; the table assigns TRBD1, which was not confirmed against the DNA. TRBV12-2 corresponds to a pseudogene. The CDR3 is 22 residues long. CDR3 loop: CASRLIVPPTGGLTGPTYEQYF. CDR3 DNA: TGTGCAAGTCGCTTAATTGTCCCACCCACAGGCGGTCTTACGGGACCCACCTACGAGCAGTACTTC.

This clonotype was observed a handful of times. The chain recombines TRBV5-1 with TRBJ2-1; TRBD1 matches 7 bases. The CDR3 runs 12 residues. Losses at the gene ends were 2 bases for V and 9 bases for J; bases not matched to a gene: 2. Germline assignment: CDR1 SGHRS and CDR2 YFSETQ. CDR3 bases: TGCGCCAGCAGCTTACAGGGGAGTGAGCAGTTCTTC. This gives the protein CASSLQGSEQFF.

This chain joins TRBV28 and TRBJ2-6, with 9 bases fitting TRBD1. CDR1 and CDR2 (germline): MDHEN, SYDVKM. V shed 4 bases, J shed 0 bases, and the junction held 7 bases outside the gene matches. This CDR3 has 18 residues. CDR3 protein: CASSSSPGQGSGANVLTF. The CDR3 DNA is TGTGCCAGCAGTTCCTCCCCGGGACAGGGCTCTGGGGCCAACGTCCTGACTTTC.

This clonotype appeared a few times. V is TRBV20-1 and J is TRBJ2-1, with 8 bases that match TRBD2. This CDR3 region has 16 residues. Germline assignment: CDR1 DFQATT and CDR2 SNEGSKA (reference sequence). Trimming took 0 bases from V and 7 from J; bases not matched to a gene: 11. The CDR3 DNA reads TGCAGTGCTAGAGATAGTACTAGCGGACCTTGGAATGAGCAGTTCTTC. It codes for CSARDSTSGPWNEQFF.